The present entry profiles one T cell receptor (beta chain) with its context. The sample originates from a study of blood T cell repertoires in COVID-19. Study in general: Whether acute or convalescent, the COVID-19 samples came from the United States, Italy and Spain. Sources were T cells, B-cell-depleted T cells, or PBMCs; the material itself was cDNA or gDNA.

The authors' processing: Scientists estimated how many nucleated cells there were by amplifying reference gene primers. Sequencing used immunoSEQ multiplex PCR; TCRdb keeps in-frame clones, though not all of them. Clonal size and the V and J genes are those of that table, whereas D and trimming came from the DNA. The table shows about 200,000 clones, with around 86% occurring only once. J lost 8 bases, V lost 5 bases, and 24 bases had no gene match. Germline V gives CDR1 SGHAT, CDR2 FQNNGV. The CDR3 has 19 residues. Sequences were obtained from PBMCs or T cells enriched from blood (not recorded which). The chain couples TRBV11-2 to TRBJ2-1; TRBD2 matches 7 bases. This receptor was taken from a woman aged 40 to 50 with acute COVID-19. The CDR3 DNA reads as TGTGCCAGCAGCCGACCGGCTAGCGGAGCACCGACGGCCGGTTATGAGCAGTTCTTC. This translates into CASSRPASGAPTAGYEQFF.